The clone carrying this T cell receptor (beta chain) was seen ten or more times. Its antigen is currently unknown. This sample was included in a study of identical twins. Findings and caveats of the study: Models came in too low on out-of-frame TCR alpha sharing in monozygotic twins.

TCRdb used MiXCR to reprocess the 5' RACE reads, holding one entry per CDR3 protein. The profile shows about 890,000 distinct CDR3 sequences, about 12% of them singletons. These data were also filed under a second study, of yellow fever vaccine responses in identical twins.

The sequence was collected from a woman younger than 35 in good health. Sequencing was performed on PBMCs.

The CDR3 DNA reads TGCAGCGTTGGGAACACCGGGGAGCTGTTTTTT. Translation: CSVGNTGELFF. This rearrangement joins TRBV29-1 to TRBJ2-2; D unresolved. V lost 4 bases and J 1 base, leaving 1 base between the germline ends. The CDR3 spans 11 residues. CDR1 is SQVTM and CDR2 is ANQGSEA in the germline V gene.